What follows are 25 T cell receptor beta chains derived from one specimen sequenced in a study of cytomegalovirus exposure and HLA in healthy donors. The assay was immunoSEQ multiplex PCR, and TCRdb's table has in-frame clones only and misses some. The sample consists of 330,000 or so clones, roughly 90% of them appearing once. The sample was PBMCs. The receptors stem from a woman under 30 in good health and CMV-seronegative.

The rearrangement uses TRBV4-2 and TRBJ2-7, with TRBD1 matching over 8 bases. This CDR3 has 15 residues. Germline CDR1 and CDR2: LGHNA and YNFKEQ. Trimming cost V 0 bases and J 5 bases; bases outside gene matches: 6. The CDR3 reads CASSQDPGGLDEQYF. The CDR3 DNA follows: TGTGCCAGCAGCCAAGATCCAGGGGGCCTCGACGAGCAGTACTTC.

CDR3 amino acids: CASSQLLTGSAYEQYF. CDR3 DNA sequence: TGCGCCAGCAGCCAATTGCTTACAGGGTCCGCCTACGAGCAGTACTTC. The J gene is TRBJ2-7, the V gene TRBV4-1; possibly TRBD1 for D (6 bases). V was pared by 2 bases and J by 2 bases, with 16 bases between. CDR3 size: 16 residues. Germline V gene data show CDR1 as MGHRA and CDR2 as YSYEKL.

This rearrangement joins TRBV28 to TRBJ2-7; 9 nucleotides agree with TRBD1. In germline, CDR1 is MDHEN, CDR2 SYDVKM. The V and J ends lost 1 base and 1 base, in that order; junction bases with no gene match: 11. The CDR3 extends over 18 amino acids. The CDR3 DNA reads TGTGCCAGCAGTTTATTCAGTATCCGGGACAGGGTTTCCTACGAGCAGTACTTC. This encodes CASSLFSIRDRVSYEQYF.

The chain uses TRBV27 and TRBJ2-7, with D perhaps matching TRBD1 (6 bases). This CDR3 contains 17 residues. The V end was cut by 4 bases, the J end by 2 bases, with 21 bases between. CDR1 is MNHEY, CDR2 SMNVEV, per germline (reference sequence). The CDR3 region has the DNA TGTGCCAGCAGTTCACTCATGGCCGGGACAAGGGCCTACGAGCAGTACTTC. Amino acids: CASSSLMAGTRAYEQYF.

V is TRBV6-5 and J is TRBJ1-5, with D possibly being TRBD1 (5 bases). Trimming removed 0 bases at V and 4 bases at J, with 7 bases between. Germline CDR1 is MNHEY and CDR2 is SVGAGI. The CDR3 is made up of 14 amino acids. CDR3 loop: CASSYSKGNQPQHF. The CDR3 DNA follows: TGTGCCAGCAGTTACTCCAAGGGGAATCAGCCCCAGCATTTT.

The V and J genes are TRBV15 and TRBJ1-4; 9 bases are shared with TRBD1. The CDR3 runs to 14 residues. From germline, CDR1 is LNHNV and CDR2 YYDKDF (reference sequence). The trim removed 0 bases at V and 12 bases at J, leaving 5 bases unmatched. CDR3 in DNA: TGTGCCACCAGCAGAGATATGGGACAGGGCGAACTGTTTTTT. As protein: CATSRDMGQGELFF.

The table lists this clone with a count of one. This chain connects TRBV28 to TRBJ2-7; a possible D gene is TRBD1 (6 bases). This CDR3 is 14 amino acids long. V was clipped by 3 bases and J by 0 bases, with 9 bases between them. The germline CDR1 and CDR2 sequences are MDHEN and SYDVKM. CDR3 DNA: TGTGCCAGCAGTTTCGGACAGATCTCCTACGAGCAGTACTTC. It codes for CASSFGQISYEQYF.

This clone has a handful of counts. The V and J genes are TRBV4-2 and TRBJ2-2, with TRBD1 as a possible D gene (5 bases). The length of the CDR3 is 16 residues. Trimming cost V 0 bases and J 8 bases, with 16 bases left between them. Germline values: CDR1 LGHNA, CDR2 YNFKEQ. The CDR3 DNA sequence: TGTGCCAGCAGCCAAGATAGTTCCAGGGCAGAAGGGGAGCTGTTTTTT. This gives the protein CASSQDSSRAEGELFF.

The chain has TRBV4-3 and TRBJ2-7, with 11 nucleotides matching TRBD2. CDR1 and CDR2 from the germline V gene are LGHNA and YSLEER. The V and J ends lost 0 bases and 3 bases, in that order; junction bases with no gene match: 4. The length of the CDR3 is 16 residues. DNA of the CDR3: TGCGCCAGCAGCCAAGATTTACTAGCGGGAGTCTACGAGCAGTACTTC. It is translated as CASSQDLLAGVYEQYF.

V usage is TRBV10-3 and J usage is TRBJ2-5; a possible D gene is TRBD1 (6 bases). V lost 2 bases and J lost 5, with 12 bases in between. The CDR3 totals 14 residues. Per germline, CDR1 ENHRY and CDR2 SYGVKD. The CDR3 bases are TGTGCCATCAGTGAGGGGGGACAACTCGAGACCCAGTACTTC. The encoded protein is CAISEGGQLETQYF.

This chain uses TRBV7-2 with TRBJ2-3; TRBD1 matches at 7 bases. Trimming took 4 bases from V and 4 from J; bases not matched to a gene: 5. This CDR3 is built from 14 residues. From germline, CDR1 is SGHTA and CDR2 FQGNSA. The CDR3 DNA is TGTGCCAGCAGCTCTCGACAGGGACCAGATACGCAGTATTTT. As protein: CASSSRQGPDTQYF.

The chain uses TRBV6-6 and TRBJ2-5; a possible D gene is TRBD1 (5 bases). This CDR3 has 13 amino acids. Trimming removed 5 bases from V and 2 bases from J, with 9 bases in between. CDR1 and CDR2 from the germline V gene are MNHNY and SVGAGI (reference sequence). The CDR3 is CASSPQVQETQYF. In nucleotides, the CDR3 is TGTGCCAGCAGTCCACAGGTACAAGAGACCCAGTACTTC.

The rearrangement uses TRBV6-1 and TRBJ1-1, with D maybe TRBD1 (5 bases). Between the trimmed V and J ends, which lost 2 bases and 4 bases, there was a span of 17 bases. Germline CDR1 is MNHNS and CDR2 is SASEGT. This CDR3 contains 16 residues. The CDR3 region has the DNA TGTGCCAGCAGTGAAATATCGGGGGTTGTCATCACTGAAGCTTTCTTT. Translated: CASSEISGVVITEAFF.

The DNA for the CDR3 is TGTGCCAGCCTCCCGGGAGAAACCGGAGCTTACGAGCAGTACTTC. This translates into CASLPGETGAYEQYF. The chain uses TRBV28 and TRBJ2-7; tentatively, D is TRBD2 (6 bases). V was clipped by 8 bases and J by 4 bases, with 21 bases between them. This CDR3 contains 15 residues. The germline V gene encodes CDR1 MDHEN and CDR2 SYDVKM.

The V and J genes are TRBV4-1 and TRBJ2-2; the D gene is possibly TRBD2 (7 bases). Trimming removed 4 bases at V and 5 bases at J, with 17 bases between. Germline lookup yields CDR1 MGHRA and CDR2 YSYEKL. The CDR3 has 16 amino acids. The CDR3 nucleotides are TGCGCCAGCAGCCCAGGACTAGGGGGAGGGACCGGGGAGCTGTTTTTT. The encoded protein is CASSPGLGGGTGELFF.

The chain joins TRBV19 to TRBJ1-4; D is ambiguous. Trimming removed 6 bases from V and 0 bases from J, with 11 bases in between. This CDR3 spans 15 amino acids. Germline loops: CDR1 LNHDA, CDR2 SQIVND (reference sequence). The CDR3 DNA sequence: TGTGCCAGTAGCCGTAACTATGCAACTAATGAAAAACTGTTTTTT. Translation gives CASSRNYATNEKLFF.

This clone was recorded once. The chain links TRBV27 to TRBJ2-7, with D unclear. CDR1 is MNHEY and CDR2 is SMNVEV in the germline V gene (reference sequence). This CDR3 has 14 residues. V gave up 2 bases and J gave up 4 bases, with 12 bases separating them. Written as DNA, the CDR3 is TGTGCCAGCAGTTTACTTAATCCCTATTACGAGCAGTACTTC. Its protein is CASSLLNPYYEQYF.

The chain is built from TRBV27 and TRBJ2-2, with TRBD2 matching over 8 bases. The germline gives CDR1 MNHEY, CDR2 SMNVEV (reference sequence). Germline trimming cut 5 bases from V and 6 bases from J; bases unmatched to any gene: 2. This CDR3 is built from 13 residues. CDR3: CASSRAGAGELFF. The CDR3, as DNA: TGTGCCAGCAGTCGAGCGGGAGCCGGGGAGCTGTTTTTT.

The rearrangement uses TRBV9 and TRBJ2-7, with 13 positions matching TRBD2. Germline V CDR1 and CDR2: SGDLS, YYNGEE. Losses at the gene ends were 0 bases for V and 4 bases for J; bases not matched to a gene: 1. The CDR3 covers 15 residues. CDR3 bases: TGTGCCAGCAGCGTAGGGACTAGCGGGAGATACGAGCAGTACTTC. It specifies CASSVGTSGRYEQYF.

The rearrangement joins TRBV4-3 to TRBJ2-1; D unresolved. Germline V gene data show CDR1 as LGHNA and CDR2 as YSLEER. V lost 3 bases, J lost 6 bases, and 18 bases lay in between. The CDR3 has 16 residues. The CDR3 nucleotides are TGCGCCAGCAGCCAGGATGCTCTAGTTAAAGGCAATGAGCAGTTCTTC. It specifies CASSQDALVKGNEQFF.

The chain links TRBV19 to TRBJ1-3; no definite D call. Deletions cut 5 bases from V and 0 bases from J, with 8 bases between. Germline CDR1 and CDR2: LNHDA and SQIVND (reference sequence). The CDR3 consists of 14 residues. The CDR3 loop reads CASSWSGSGNTIYF. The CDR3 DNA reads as TGTGCCAGTAGTTGGTCCGGCTCTGGAAACACCATATATTTT.

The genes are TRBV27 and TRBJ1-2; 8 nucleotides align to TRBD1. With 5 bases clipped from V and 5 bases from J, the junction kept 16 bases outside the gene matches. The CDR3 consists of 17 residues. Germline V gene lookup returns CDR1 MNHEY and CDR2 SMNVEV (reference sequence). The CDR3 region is CASSPRTGTSLGYGYTF. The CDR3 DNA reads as TGTGCCAGCAGTCCGAGGACAGGGACCTCTCTGGGGTATGGCTACACCTTC.

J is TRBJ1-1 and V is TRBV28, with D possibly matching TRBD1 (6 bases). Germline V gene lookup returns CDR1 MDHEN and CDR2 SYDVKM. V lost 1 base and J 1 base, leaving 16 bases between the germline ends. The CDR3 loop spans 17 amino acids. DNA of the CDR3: TGTGCCAGCAGTTTATCGCCCGCAGGGGCGGGGAACACTGAAGCTTTCTTT. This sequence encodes CASSLSPAGAGNTEAFF. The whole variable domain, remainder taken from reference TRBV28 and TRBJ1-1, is DVKVTQSSRYLVKRTGEKVFLECVQDMDHENMFWYRQDPGLGLRLIYFSYDVKMKEKGDIPEGYSVSREKKERFSLILESASTNQTSMYLCASSLSPAGAGNTEAFFGQGTRLTVV.

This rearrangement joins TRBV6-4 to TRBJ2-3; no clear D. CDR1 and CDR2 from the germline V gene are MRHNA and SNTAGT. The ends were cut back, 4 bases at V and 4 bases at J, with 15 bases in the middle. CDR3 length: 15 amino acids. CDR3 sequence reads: CASSGPTILPDTQYF. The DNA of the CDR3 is TGTGCCAGCAGTGGTCCTACTATCCTCCCAGATACGCAGTATTTT.

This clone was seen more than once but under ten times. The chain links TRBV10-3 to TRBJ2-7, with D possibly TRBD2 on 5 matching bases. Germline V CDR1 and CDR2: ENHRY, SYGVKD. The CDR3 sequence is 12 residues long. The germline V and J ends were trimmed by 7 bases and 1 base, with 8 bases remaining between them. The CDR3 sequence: CAITSSSYEQYF. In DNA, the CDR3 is TGTGCCATCACTAGCTCTTCCTACGAGCAGTACTTC.